Listed below are T cell receptor beta chains from one sample, sequenced in a study of identical twins. In TCRdb, the 5' RACE reads were re-called with MiXCR into one record per CDR3 protein. The data contain roughly 710,000 distinct CDR3 sequences, 5.5% to 7.5% of them seen just once; the ten biggest clones take up around 1.9%. The sample consisted of naive T cells sorted from blood. These receptor sequences come from a man aged 18 to 35 in good health. Both conserved end residues are part of each CDR3. The order of the fields is J gene, V gene, CDR3 length, D gene, clone size, CDR3 DNA, CDR3 protein. The D gene is left open where the match is weak. Clone size is not always given. Where it is, it says once, few, many or a class for expanded clones.

>TRBJ2-3|TRBV27|13|-|many
TGTGCCAGCAGTTCAATTCGGGCAGATACGCAGTATTTT
CASSSIRADTQYF
>TRBJ1-6|TRBV6-5|14|-|few
TGTGCCAGCAGTTACTTACTGCCTAATTCACCCCTCCACTTT
CASSYLLPNSPLHF
>TRBJ2-3|TRBV5-5|15|-|-
TGTGCCAGCAGCTTGGCCCCGTCTGTTACAGATACGCAGTATTTT
CASSLAPSVTDTQYF
>TRBJ1-3|TRBV3-1|17|TRBD1|-
TGTGCCAGCAGCCAACTGCCGGGACAGCGTTCTGGAAACACCATATATTTT
CASSQLPGQRSGNTIYF
>TRBJ2-3|TRBV4-3|17|TRBD1|few
TGCGCCAGCAGCCTGATCGGACAGGGGGCTTTCACAGATACGCAGTATTTT
CASSLIGQGAFTDTQYF
>TRBJ2-2|TRBV28|12|-|many
TGTGCCAGCTTGGACGGCACCGGGGAGCTGTTTTTT
CASLDGTGELFF
>TRBJ1-1|TRBV7-9|14|-|few
TGTGCCAGCAGTTCACAGTTTCGTGACACTGAAGCTTTCTTT
CASSSQFRDTEAFF
>TRBJ2-5|TRBV18|14|-|-
TGTGCCAGCTCACCACCGCTATACCAAGAGACCCAGTACTTC
CASSPPLYQETQYF
>TRBJ2-1|TRBV30|13|-|few
TGTGCCTGGAGACAGGGTGCTAGGGACGAGCAGTTCTTC
CAWRQGARDEQFF
>TRBJ2-5|TRBV30|13|TRBD2|-
TGTGCCTGGAGTGTACTTGCGGGAGTTTTCCGGTACTTC
CAWSVLAGVFRYF
>TRBJ2-2|TRBV7-3|19|TRBD2|few
TGTGCCAGCAGCCTAACCCCCGTGGCGGGAGGGACGCACACCGGGGAGCTGTTTTTT
CASSLTPVAGGTHTGELFF
>TRBJ1-1|TRBV25-1|10|-|many
TGTGCCAGCATAGGCACTGAAGCTTTCTTT
CASIGTEAFF
>TRBJ1-5|TRBV29-1|12|-|many
TGCAGCGAACAGGGCTACAATCAGCCCCAGCATTTT
CSEQGYNQPQHF
>TRBJ1-1|TRBV4-1|14|-|few
TGCGCCAGCAGCCATGTTCAGCGGAACACTGAAGCTTTCTTT
CASSHVQRNTEAFF
>TRBJ1-5|TRBV12-5|13|-|-
TGTGCTAGTGGTATCTACACGAATCAGCCCCAGCATTTT
CASGIYTNQPQHF
>TRBJ2-3|TRBV28|14|-|few
TGTGCCAGCAGTTTCCCTCCTAACGCAGATACGCAGTATTTT
CASSFPPNADTQYF
>TRBJ2-3|TRBV25-1|17|TRBD1|many
TGTGCCAGCAGTGAATACGAGACAGGGCCCCACACAGATACGCAGTATTTT
CASSEYETGPHTDTQYF
>TRBJ2-7|TRBV7-3|17|TRBD1|few
TGTGCCAGCAGCGTTTCAACACGGACAGGGAATCTCTACGAGCAGTACTTC
CASSVSTRTGNLYEQYF
>TRBJ2-3|TRBV19|16|-|few
TGTGCCAGTAGGTTCCGGGCTCCCGAGAGCACAGATACGCAGTATTTT
CASRFRAPESTDTQYF
>TRBJ2-1|TRBV12-3/TRBV12-4|16|TRBD2|many
TGTGCCAGCAGATCCGTACGCGGGAGCTCCTACAATGAGCAGTTCTTC
CASRSVRGSSYNEQFF
>TRBJ2-1|TRBV14|13|-|few
TGTGCCAGCAGCCAAGCCGGGACAACTGAGCAGTTCTTC
CASSQAGTTEQFF
>TRBJ1-1|TRBV6-1|13|-|-
TGTGCCAGCAGTAAGCCGCCCGGGAGGGAAGCTTTCTTT
CASSKPPGREAFF
>TRBJ2-1|TRBV6-1|14|TRBD1|many
TGTGCCAGCAGTCAACCTCCAGGGGGCCATGAGCAGTTCTTC
CASSQPPGGHEQFF
>TRBJ2-3|TRBV2|12|-|-
TGTGCCGGCGATGAGGGCGCAGATACGCAGTATTTT
CAGDEGADTQYF
>TRBJ2-3|TRBV12-3/TRBV12-4|15|-|-
TGTGCCAGCACCCCCGAGGGGGGATTGGTAGATACGCAGTATTTT
CASTPEGGLVDTQYF
>TRBJ2-1|TRBV6-1|14|TRBD2|few
TGTGCCAGCAGTAAATTAGCGGGAGCGGGTGAGCAGTTCTTC
CASSKLAGAGEQFF